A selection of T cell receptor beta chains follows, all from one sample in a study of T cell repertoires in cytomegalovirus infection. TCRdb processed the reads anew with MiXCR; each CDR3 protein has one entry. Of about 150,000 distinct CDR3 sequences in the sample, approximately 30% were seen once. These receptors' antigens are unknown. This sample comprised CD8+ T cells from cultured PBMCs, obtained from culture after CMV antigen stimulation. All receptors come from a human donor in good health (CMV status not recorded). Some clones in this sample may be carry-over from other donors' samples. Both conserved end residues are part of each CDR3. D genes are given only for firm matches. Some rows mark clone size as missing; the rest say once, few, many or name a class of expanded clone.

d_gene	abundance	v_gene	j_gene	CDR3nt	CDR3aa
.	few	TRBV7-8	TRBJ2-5	TGTGCCAGCAGCCCCCCTGTGGGGCTCACCCAGTACTTC	CASSPPVGLTQYF
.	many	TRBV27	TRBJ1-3	TGTGCCAGCAGTTTATCAGGGAGCTCTGGAAACACCATATATTTT	CASSLSGSSGNTIYF
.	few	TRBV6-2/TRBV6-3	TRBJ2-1	TGTGCCAGCCGGCCTTCGGGGGCGGTCTACAATGAGCAGTTCTTC	CASRPSGAVYNEQFF
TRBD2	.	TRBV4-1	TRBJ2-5	TGCGCCAGCAGCCTCCTGACTAGCGGGGGGCCTAAAGAGACCCAGTACTTC	CASSLLTSGGPKETQYF
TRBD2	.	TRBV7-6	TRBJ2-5	TGTGCCAGCAGCTTGGGCCCGGGAGGCGAGACCCAGTACTTC	CASSLGPGGETQYF
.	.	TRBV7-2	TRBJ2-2	TGTGCCAGCAGCTTAGAAGGGGTAGGGGACACCGGGGAGCTGTTTTTT	CASSLEGVGDTGELFF
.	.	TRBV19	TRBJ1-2	TGTGCCAGTAGTACCCAACCCGGGGATGGCTACACCTTC	CASSTQPGDGYTF
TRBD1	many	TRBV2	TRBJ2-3	TGTGCCAGCAGCTTTACAGGGGGCGGCACAGATACGCAGTATTTT	CASSFTGGGTDTQYF
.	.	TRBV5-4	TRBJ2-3	TGTGCCAGCAGCTTGTGGGGTGGAGGGCTAGGAGATACGCAGTATTTT	CASSLWGGGLGDTQYF
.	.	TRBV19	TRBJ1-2	TGTGCCAGTAGTCCTGACAGCGTCTATGGCTACACCTTC	CASSPDSVYGYTF
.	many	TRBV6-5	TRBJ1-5	TGTGCCAGCAGTTACTCGGACGATCAGCCCCAGCATTTT	CASSYSDDQPQHF
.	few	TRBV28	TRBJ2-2	TGTGCCACCAACAGGGCCCCCAACACCGGGGAGCTGTTTTTT	CATNRAPNTGELFF
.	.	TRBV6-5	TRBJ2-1	TGTGCCAGCAAGAGTATGTCGGGACCGTCCAACAATGAGCAGTTCTTC	CASKSMSGPSNNEQFF
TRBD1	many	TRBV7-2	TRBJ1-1	TGTGCCAGCAGCTCTAAATGGACAGGCACTGAAGCTTTCTTT	CASSSKWTGTEAFF
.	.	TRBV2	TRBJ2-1	TGTGCCAGCAGCGTCTCCTACAATGAGCAGTTCTTC	CASSVSYNEQFF
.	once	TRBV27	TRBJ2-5	TGTGCCAGCAGTCCCACCGACAGCTCTGGAAGGGAGACCCAGTACTTC	CASSPTDSSGRETQYF
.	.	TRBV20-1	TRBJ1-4	TGCAGTGCTAGAGATCGTAGCACAGGGACTAATGAAAAACTGTTTTTT	CSARDRSTGTNEKLFF
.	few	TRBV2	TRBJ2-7	TGTGCCAGCAAGGACGGGAACTCCTACGAGCAGTACTTC	CASKDGNSYEQYF
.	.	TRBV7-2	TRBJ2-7	TGTGCCAGCACCCTTGAACCGTCTCTCGCCTACGAGCAGTACTTC	CASTLEPSLAYEQYF
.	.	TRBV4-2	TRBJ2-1	TGTGCCAGCAGCGGACAGTCCCTGGGGACCTACAATGAGCAGTTCTTC	CASSGQSLGTYNEQFF
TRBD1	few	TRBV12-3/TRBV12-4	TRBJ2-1	TGTGCCAGCAGAGGGGGCCAAAATGAGCAGTTCTTC	CASRGGQNEQFF
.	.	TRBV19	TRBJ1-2	TGTGCCAGTGCTGGGGACCATGGCTACACCTTC	CASAGDHGYTF
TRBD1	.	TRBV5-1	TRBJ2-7	TGCGCCAGCAGCTTTGGGACAGGTCTGGTCGAGCAGTACTTC	CASSFGTGLVEQYF
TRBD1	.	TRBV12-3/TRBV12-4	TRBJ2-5	TGTACCAGCAGCTCAAAGACGGACAGGGGGGAGAAGACCCAGTACTTC	CTSSSKTDRGEKTQYF
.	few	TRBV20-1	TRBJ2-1	TGCAGTGCTAGCGACAGCTCCTACAATGAGCAGTTCTTC	CSASDSSYNEQFF
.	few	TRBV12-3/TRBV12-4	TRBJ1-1	TGTGCCAGCAGTTTAGTGACAGTGAACACTGAAGCTTTCTTT	CASSLVTVNTEAFF
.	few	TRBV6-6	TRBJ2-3	TGTGCCAGCAGTTACTCGTGGGCTACAACAGATACGCAGTATTTT	CASSYSWATTDTQYF
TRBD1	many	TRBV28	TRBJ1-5	TGTGCCAGCAGTTCCGGGACAGGGCTTAATCAGCCCCAGCATTTT	CASSSGTGLNQPQHF
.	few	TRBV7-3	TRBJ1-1	TGTGCCAGCAGCATAACCCCATCGTTCGGACACCCGAACACTGAAGCTTTCTTT	CASSITPSFGHPNTEAFF
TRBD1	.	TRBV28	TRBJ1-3	TGTGCCAGCAGTGTGGACAGGAGCTCTGGAAACACCATATATTTT	CASSVDRSSGNTIYF
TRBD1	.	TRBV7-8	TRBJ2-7	TGTGCCAGCAGCTTATATGACCGGGACAGGCGCTACGAGCAGTACTTC	CASSLYDRDRRYEQYF
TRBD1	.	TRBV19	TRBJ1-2	TGTGCCAGTAGTATGTGGACAGGGTCTAACTATGGCTACACCTTC	CASSMWTGSNYGYTF
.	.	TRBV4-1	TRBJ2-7	TGCGCCAGCAGCCAATCGGCCTCCGGCTACGAGCAGTACTTC	CASSQSASGYEQYF
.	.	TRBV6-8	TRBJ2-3	TGTGCCAGCAGTTACTCGACGGGGAATACGCAGTATTTT	CASSYSTGNTQYF
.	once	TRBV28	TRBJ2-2	TGTGCCAGCAGTTTATCGGTGGCCGGGGAGCTGTTTTTT	CASSLSVAGELFF
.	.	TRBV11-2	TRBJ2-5	TGTGCCAGCAGCTTCGGGGGAGAGGAGACCCAGTACTTC	CASSFGGEETQYF
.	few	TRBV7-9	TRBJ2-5	TGTGCCAGCAGCTCCCCGGGTTTTCGGGACCCTCGGGAGACCCAGTACTTC	CASSSPGFRDPRETQYF
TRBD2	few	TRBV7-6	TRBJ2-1	TGTGCCAGCACCCCCCTGGTAGCGGGGGAGAATGAGCAGTTCTTC	CASTPLVAGENEQFF
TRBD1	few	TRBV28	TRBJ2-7	TGTGCCAGCAGTTTACTTATCGCCAGCCGGGACAGGGGCTACGAGCAGTACTTC	CASSLLIASRDRGYEQYF
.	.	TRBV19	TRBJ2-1	TGTGCCAGTAGTACCTCAAGGAACCCCTACAATGAGCAGTTCTTC	CASSTSRNPYNEQFF
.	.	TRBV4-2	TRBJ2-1	TGTGCCAGCAGCCAAGATCTGGGGGGGGGGCCTCTTCTGTTCTTC	CASSQDLGGGPLLFF
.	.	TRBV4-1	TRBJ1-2	TGCGCCAGCAGCCCAACCGGGACACCTAACTATGGCTACACCTTC	CASSPTGTPNYGYTF
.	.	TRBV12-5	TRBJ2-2	TGTGCTAGTGGTTTAAGCACCGGGGAGCTGTTTTTT	CASGLSTGELFF
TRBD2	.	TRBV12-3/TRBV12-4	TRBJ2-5	TGTGCCAGCAGTTTAAAAGCGGGGTACCAAGAGACCCAGTACTTC	CASSLKAGYQETQYF
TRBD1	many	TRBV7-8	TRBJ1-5	TGTGCCAGCAGCGAAGACAGGGTCTCTCAGCCCCAGCATTTT	CASSEDRVSQPQHF
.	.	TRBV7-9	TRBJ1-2	TGTGCCAGCAGCCCCCCCGATGCCCTATGGCTTTCATCCTTC	CASSPPDALWLSSF
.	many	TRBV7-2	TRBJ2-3	TGTGCCAGCAGAGAAAACGCAGATACGCAGTATTTT	CASRENADTQYF
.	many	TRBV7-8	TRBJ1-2	TGTGCCAGCAGCTTCACAACCTCCCAGGGCTACACCTTC	CASSFTTSQGYTF
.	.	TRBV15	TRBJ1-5	TGTGCCACCAGTCGGGACGTTGAACATAGCAATCAGCCCCAGCATTTT	CATSRDVEHSNQPQHF
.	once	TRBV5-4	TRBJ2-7	TGTGCCAGCAGCTTGGGTAGGGGAGTGGACGAGCAGTACTTC	CASSLGRGVDEQYF
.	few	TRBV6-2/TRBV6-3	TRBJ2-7	TGTGCCAGCAGTTACTCCCGCTTCGAGCAGTACTTC	CASSYSRFEQYF
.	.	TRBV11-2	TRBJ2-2	TGTGCCAGCAGCCCTAGCGCCGGGGAGCTGTTTTTT	CASSPSAGELFF
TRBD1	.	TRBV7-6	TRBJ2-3	TGTGCCAGCAGCACGCCGGGGGACAGGGGAGATACGCAGTATTTT	CASSTPGDRGDTQYF
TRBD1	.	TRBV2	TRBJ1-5	TGTGCCAGCATAGGACAGGGCAATCAGCCCCAGCATTTT	CASIGQGNQPQHF